Below are 32 T cell receptor beta chains sequenced from a single sample in a study of T cell changes during pregnancy in multiple sclerosis. Some clones are missing from TCRdb's copy, which holds only in-frame ones; the method was immunoSEQ multiplex PCR. The table lists some 41,000 clones, roughly nine tenths of them singletons. The sequencing used CD4+ T cells from peripheral blood mononuclear cells, collected in the third trimester of pregnancy. The source is a female donor in good health, enrolled as a control in a pregnancy study.

J is TRBJ2-2 and V is TRBV19; TRBD2 matches at 7 bases. The CDR3 totals 16 residues. The V and J ends lost 5 bases and 5 bases, in that order; junction bases with no gene match: 11. From germline, CDR1 is LNHDA and CDR2 SQIVND (reference sequence). The CDR3 spells CASSPLFTGGTGELFF. The CDR3 DNA follows: TGTGCCAGTAGTCCGCTCTTTACCGGGGGGACCGGGGAGCTGTTTTTT.

The chain has TRBV5-5 and TRBJ2-2, with D possibly TRBD2 on 5 matching bases. This CDR3 is 14 amino acids long. Germline loops: CDR1 SGHKS, CDR2 YYEKEE (reference sequence). The V gene lost 4 bases and the J gene lost 6 bases, with 13 bases spanning the gap. The CDR3 sequence: CASSPTSPPGELFF. The CDR3 DNA reads TGTGCCAGCAGCCCCACTAGTCCCCCCGGGGAGCTGTTTTTT. The full variable domain, rest sourced from reference TRBV5-5 and TRBJ2-2, is DAGVTQSPTHLIKTRGQQVTLRCSPISGHKSVSWYQQVLGQGPQFIFQYYEKEERGRGNFPDRFSARQFPNYSSELNVNALLLGDSALYLCASSPTSPPGELFFGEGSRLTVL.

The CDR3 nucleotides read TGTGCCAGCAGCGTAGACGGTTATAGCAATCAGCCCCAGCATTTT. Translated: CASSVDGYSNQPQHF. The V call is TRBV9, the J call TRBJ1-5, with D hard to call. V lost 0 bases and J 0 bases, leaving 7 bases between the germline ends. In germline, CDR1 is SGDLS, CDR2 YYNGEE. CDR3 length: 15 amino acids.

The genes are TRBV28 and TRBJ1-3, with D hard to call. The V and J ends lost 2 bases and 0 bases respectively, with 11 bases between them. Germline values: CDR1 MDHEN, CDR2 SYDVKM. The CDR3 consists of 16 residues. CDR3 in amino acids: CASSLPSRSSGNTIYF. In nucleotides, the CDR3 is TGTGCCAGCAGTTTACCGTCCCGGAGCTCTGGAAACACCATATATTTT.

V usage is TRBV9 and J usage is TRBJ2-1; D unresolved. The CDR3 contains 12 residues. Trimming shortened V by 3 bases and J by 3 bases, and 4 bases separated the two germline ends. Germline V gene lookup returns CDR1 SGDLS and CDR2 YYNGEE. This chain's CDR3 is CASSGSYNEQFF. The CDR3 DNA reads TGTGCCAGCAGCGGTAGCTACAATGAGCAGTTCTTC.

The chain links TRBV7-2 to TRBJ2-7; TRBD2 might be the D (6 bases). The germline CDR1 and CDR2 sequences are SGHTA and FQGNSA. The CDR3 extends over 16 amino acids. Between the trimmed V and J ends, which lost 4 bases and 3 bases, there was a span of 19 bases. The CDR3 here is CASSYDESGPGYEQYF. The CDR3 coding sequence is TGTGCCAGCAGCTACGATGAGAGCGGGCCGGGCTACGAGCAGTACTTC.

Points on this clone: This CDR3 is missing its conserved last phenylalanine or tryptophan, likely due to a read error. Because the CDR3's place on the DNA is in doubt, the DNA is left out and the CDR3 is given as listed by TCRdb. The V call is TRBV12-5, the J call TRBJ2-3; the table's D call, TRBD2, was not checked against the DNA. The CDR3 is 10 amino acids in total, end residues counted. Germline assignment: CDR1 LGHNT and CDR2 FRNRAP. CDR3 sequence: CASGLRNVSL.

The gene calls are TRBV19 and TRBJ1-1; no firm D call. In germline, CDR1 is LNHDA, CDR2 SQIVND (reference sequence). The CDR3 has 14 amino acids. The ends were cut back, 5 bases at V and 0 bases at J, with 10 bases in the middle. The DNA for the CDR3 is TGTGCCAGTAGTCTGACAAATATGAACACTGAAGCTTTCTTT. Its protein product is CASSLTNMNTEAFF.

This chain connects TRBV6-1 to TRBJ2-2; 9 nucleotides match TRBD2. V lost 4 bases, J lost 0 bases, and 9 bases stayed unmatched. The CDR3 totals 18 residues. Germline lookup yields CDR1 MNHNS and CDR2 SASEGT. The CDR3 DNA is TGTGCCAGCAGTGTCAGACAGCGGGAGGCTCCGAACACCGGGGAGCTGTTTTTT. This translates into CASSVRQREAPNTGELFF.

The CDR3 loop reads CASSDRGPYGYTF. The CDR3 region has the DNA TGTGCCAGCTCAGACAGGGGCCCATATGGCTACACCTTC. The gene calls are TRBV6-5 and TRBJ1-2, with 8 bases lining up with TRBD1. V was clipped by 8 bases and J by 5 bases; unmatched bases: 7. The V gene's germline CDR1 is MNHEY and CDR2 SVGAGI. This CDR3 comprises 13 residues.

The CDR3 sequence is CASSPGTSGLYQETQYF. CDR3 bases: TGTGCCAGCAGCCCCGGGACTAGCGGGTTGTACCAAGAGACCCAGTACTTC. This rearrangement joins TRBV28 to TRBJ2-5, with 12 bases identical to TRBD2. The junction had 8 bases not matched to a gene; V was cut back by 6 bases and J by 0 bases. The CDR3 contains 17 residues. Germline CDR1 reads MDHEN; CDR2 reads SYDVKM.

This clone showed up just once. V usage is TRBV7-2 and J usage is TRBJ2-5, with 9 bases aligning to TRBD2. Per the germline V gene, CDR1 is SGHTA and CDR2 is FQGNSA. V shed 5 bases, J shed 5 bases, and the junction held 9 bases outside the gene matches. The CDR3 is 15 residues long. CDR3 region: CASSISGSRVETQYF. CDR3 nucleotide sequence: TGTGCCAGCAGCATTAGCGGGAGCCGTGTGGAGACCCAGTACTTC.

This clone was counted once. The chain employs TRBV28 and TRBJ1-2; the D is unclear. Trimming removed 5 bases from V and 3 bases from J, with 7 bases in between. The germline V gene has CDR1 MDHEN and CDR2 SYDVKM. CDR3 length: 12 amino acids. The CDR3 nucleotides are TGTGCCAGCAGTCTCAGATACTATGGCTACACCTTC. Translated: CASSLRYYGYTF.

The genes are TRBV29-1 and TRBJ2-1; tentatively, D is TRBD2 (5 bases). This CDR3 spans 14 amino acids. V was trimmed by 7 bases and J by 8 bases, leaving 21 bases between them. Germline CDR1 and CDR2: SQVTM and ANQGSEA. The DNA for the CDR3 is TGCAGCGCCGCCCCTAGCTTTAGGTCCTATGAGCAGTTCTTC. The encoded protein is CSAAPSFRSYEQFF.

V is TRBV4-3 and J is TRBJ2-1; 13 bases align to TRBD2. The CDR3 is 15 residues long. Germline V CDR1 and CDR2: LGHNA, YSLEER. V was clipped by 4 bases and J by 8 bases; unmatched bases: 5. The CDR3 sequence is CASSRRTSGSYEQFF. CDR3 coding DNA: TGCGCCAGCAGCCGAAGGACTAGCGGGAGCTATGAGCAGTTCTTC.

V and J are TRBV5-1 and TRBJ2-7, with a tentative D call TRBD1 (5 bases). This CDR3 has 15 amino acids. From germline, CDR1 is SGHRS and CDR2 YFSETQ. Trimming took 0 bases from V and 4 from J, leaving 14 bases between them. The CDR3 sequence is CASSLDAQGPYEQYF. CDR3 DNA sequence: TGCGCCAGCAGCTTGGACGCGCAGGGCCCTTACGAGCAGTACTTC.

The chain uses TRBV30 and TRBJ1-2; D unclear. This CDR3 region has 11 residues. Per germline, CDR1 GTSNPN and CDR2 SVGIG (reference sequence). V lost 1 base to trimming and J lost 8 bases, with 8 bases between them. The CDR3 DNA follows: TGTGCCTGGAGTGCCCGAGAGGGCTACACCTTC. This codes for CAWSAREGYTF.

The chain carries TRBV18 and TRBJ2-5; maybe TRBD1 (6 bases). The CDR3 consists of 15 residues. V lost 3 bases and J 4 bases, leaving 15 bases between the germline ends. Per the germline V gene, CDR1 is KGHSH and CDR2 is LQKENI. The CDR3 reads CASSPIQGRGETQYF. The CDR3 DNA reads TGTGCCAGCTCACCCATTCAGGGGCGAGGAGAGACCCAGTACTTC.

The CDR3 DNA reads as TGTGCCAGCAGTTTTGAGGACAGGGGGGCGACCGGGGAGCTGTTTTTT. Its protein product is CASSFEDRGATGELFF. The rearrangement links TRBV27 to TRBJ2-2; 10 bases match TRBD1. J was trimmed by 5 bases and V by 3 bases; bases with no gene match: 6. The CDR3 length is 16 residues. Germline values: CDR1 MNHEY, CDR2 SMNVEV (reference sequence).

The chain joins TRBV18 to TRBJ2-5; 8 nucleotides line up with TRBD1. The trim removed 4 bases at V and 5 bases at J, leaving 6 bases unmatched. From germline, CDR1 is KGHSH and CDR2 LQKENI. This CDR3 spans 14 amino acids. In DNA, the CDR3 is TGTGCCAGCTCACGGCAGGGGGCTTTGGAGACCCAGTACTTC. Protein product: CASSRQGALETQYF.

The chain has TRBV11-3 and TRBJ2-1; D uncertain. V was shortened by 2 bases and J by 4 bases, with 9 bases between the two germline ends. CDR3 length equals 14 residues. Germline assignment: CDR1 SGHNT and CDR2 YENEEA. CDR3 nucleotides: TGTGCCAGCAGCTTATCCCCCGAGTACAATGAGCAGTTCTTC. Protein: CASSLSPEYNEQFF.

The chain combines TRBV4-1 with TRBJ2-7; TRBD1 matches 7 bases. The CDR3 covers 15 residues. Germline V CDR1 and CDR2: MGHRA, YSYEKL. V dropped 4 bases and J dropped 0; count of bases not matched to a gene: 6. CDR3 bases: TGCGCCAGCAGCCCCGACAGGGTCAGCTCCTACGAGCAGTACTTC. Translating it yields CASSPDRVSSYEQYF.

The rearrangement joins TRBV6-6 to TRBJ2-2; D is possibly TRBD1 (6 bases). The CDR3 is 15 residues long. The V gene's germline CDR1 is MNHNY and CDR2 SVGAGI (reference sequence). V gave up 5 bases and J gave up 4 bases, with 14 bases separating them. CDR3 loop: CASSTPDRLTGELFF. The CDR3 DNA follows: TGTGCCAGCAGTACTCCCGACAGGCTCACCGGGGAGCTGTTTTTT.

The chain couples TRBV19 to TRBJ2-5; TRBD2 agrees at 15 bases. This CDR3 contains 19 residues. The V gene end was trimmed by 5 bases and the J gene end by 0 bases; junction bases not matched to a gene: 10. Germline values: CDR1 LNHDA, CDR2 SQIVND (reference sequence). For the CDR3, the DNA is TGTGCCAGTAGTCGGGGACTAGCGGGAGGCCCCCCGTACCAAGAGACCCAGTACTTC. Protein: CASSRGLAGGPPYQETQYF.

The chain joins TRBV7-3 to TRBJ2-5, with a weak D call TRBD2 (6 bases). The V gene's germline CDR1 is SGHTA and CDR2 FQGTGA. The CDR3 covers 15 residues. Trimming pared 5 bases from V and 1 base from J, leaving 14 bases between. The CDR3 bases are TGTGCCAGCAGCGAATCAGGAGGGGTCCAAGAGACCCAGTACTTC. As protein: CASSESGGVQETQYF.

The J gene is TRBJ1-6, the V gene TRBV9, with 7 bases fitting TRBD1. The germline V gene encodes CDR1 SGDLS and CDR2 YYNGEE. This CDR3 region has 16 residues. V shed 3 bases and J 5 bases; nucleotides not matched to a gene: 8. The CDR3 DNA reads as TGTGCCAGCAGCGGTTCGGTTGACAGGGATAATTCACCCCTCCACTTT. This gives the protein CASSGSVDRDNSPLHF.

This clone was detected once. V is TRBV7-8 and J is TRBJ2-1, with 7 bases lining up with TRBD1. The germline V gene encodes CDR1 SGHVS and CDR2 FQNEAQ. The CDR3 length is 15 residues. The ends lost 4 bases at V and 0 bases at J; junction bases unmatched: 3. The CDR3 protein is CASSYRQGSYNEQFF. The CDR3 nucleotides are TGTGCCAGCAGCTATAGACAGGGCTCCTACAATGAGCAGTTCTTC.

J is TRBJ1-4 and V is TRBV5-1; D not resolved. The CDR3 length is 15 residues. Germline lookup yields CDR1 SGHRS and CDR2 YFSETQ. Deletions cut 0 bases from V and 0 bases from J, with 6 bases between. CDR3 loop: CASSLGGTTNEKLFF. The CDR3 nucleotides are TGCGCCAGCAGCTTGGGCGGAACAACTAATGAAAAACTGTTTTTT.

The rearrangement uses TRBV25-1 and TRBJ2-5; possibly TRBD1 for D (6 bases). CDR3 length equals 13 residues. The germline V gene encodes CDR1 MGHDK and CDR2 SYGVNS. Trimming removed 2 bases at V and 7 bases at J, with 11 bases between. This CDR3 reads CASSEGGGGTQYF. The CDR3 nucleotides read TGTGCCAGCAGTGAAGGTGGGGGCGGGACCCAGTACTTC.

This clone was seen only a few times. The rearrangement uses TRBV10-3 and TRBJ1-1, with D maybe TRBD1 (5 bases). The CDR3 has 14 residues. The ends were cut back, 6 bases at V and 4 bases at J, with 15 bases in the middle. Per the germline V gene, CDR1 is ENHRY and CDR2 is SYGVKD. The CDR3 sequence: CAISGTGEGTEAFF. CDR3 sequence (DNA): TGTGCCATCAGCGGGACGGGGGAGGGCACTGAAGCTTTCTTT.

V gene TRBV4-3 combines with J gene TRBJ2-3; TRBD2 matches at 13 bases. Germline loops: CDR1 LGHNA, CDR2 YSLEER. V trimming: 4 bases; J trimming: 5 bases; junction bases outside the gene matches: 12. The CDR3 length is 18 residues. CDR3 nucleotide sequence: TGCGCCAGCAGCCCGACCTATACGGGACTAGCGGGACGAGATACGCAGTATTTT. It yields the protein CASSPTYTGLAGRDTQYF.

The rearrangement uses TRBV11-2 and TRBJ1-3; 7 positions match TRBD1. The germline gives CDR1 SGHAT, CDR2 FQNNGV. Germline trimming cut 1 base from V and 4 bases from J; bases unmatched to any gene: 10. The CDR3 spans 17 residues. CDR3 region: CASSLGRGQRRGNTIYF. The CDR3 nucleotides read TGTGCCAGCAGCTTAGGCCGGGGACAGCGCCGAGGAAACACCATATATTTT.